One sample yielded the 30 T cell receptor beta chains listed below, sequenced in a study of T cell clonality in common variable immunodeficiency. Method: immunoSEQ multiplex PCR; TCRdb's copy keeps in-frame clones and lacks some. The repertoire shows 50,000 to 60,000 clones, none seen only once; the top ten take roughly 1.8%. The specimen sequenced was peripheral blood mononuclear cells. Receptors originate from a person aged 18 to 75 in good health.

Many counts were recorded for this clone. The read gets to within 3 residues of the CDR3 end, and the germline J gene fills in the rest. The chain combines TRBV19 with TRBJ2-6; tentative D call: TRBD2 (5 bases). CDR3 size: 17 residues. V was clipped by 4 bases and J by 0 bases, with 13 bases between them. CDR1 is LNHDA, CDR2 SQIVND, per germline (reference sequence). The sequenced CDR3 bases are TGTGCCAGTAGTAGGCCCGGCGGAGGCTCTGGGGCCAACGTC. Translated: CASSRPGGGSGANV. The whole CDR3 protein is CASSRPGGGSGANVLTF.

There are a few counts of this clone. The CDR3 end falls 3 residues outside the read, so it is completed with the germline J gene. V gene TRBV19 combines with J gene TRBJ1-1; D is unresolved. Trimming shortened V by 6 bases and J by 3 bases, and 11 bases separated the two germline ends. Germline V CDR1 and CDR2: LNHDA, SQIVND (reference sequence). This CDR3 has 13 residues. Incomplete CDR3 DNA: TGTGCCAGTAGCGGGTTTTGGGACACTGAA. Its translation is CASSGFWDTE. The entire CDR3 sequence reads CASSGFWDTEAFF. The complete variable domain, with remaining parts taken from reference TRBV19 and TRBJ1-1, reads DGGITQSPKYLFRKEGQNVTLSCEQNLNHDAMYWYRQDPGQGLRLIYYSQIVNDFQKGDIAEGYSVSREKKESFPLTVTSAQKNPTAFYLCASSGFWDTEAFFGQGTRLTVV.

There are many counts of this clone. The CDR3 end lies 3 residues beyond the end of the read and is filled in from the germline J gene. The V call is TRBV6-2 or TRBV6-3, the J call TRBJ2-4, with 7 bases fitting TRBD2. Germline values: CDR1 MNHEY, CDR2 SVGEGT. V was pared by 2 bases and J by 2 bases, with 9 bases of the junction left unmatched. The CDR3 sequence is 17 residues long. Incomplete CDR3 DNA: TGTGCCAGCAGTTACGAACCCCGCGGGGGTTCCAAAAACATT. Protein sequence: CASSYEPRGGSKNI. The full CDR3 is CASSYEPRGGSKNIQYF.

This clone was recorded at least ten times. The read is 3 residues too short to cover the CDR3 end, so that end is filled in from the germline J gene. This chain links TRBV20-1 with TRBJ2-7, with TRBD1 matching 10 bases. J lost 2 bases, V lost 4 bases, and 8 bases had no gene match. Germline lookup yields CDR1 DFQATT and CDR2 SNEGSKA (reference sequence). This CDR3 is built from 15 residues. This chain's CDR3 is CSANLGQGNPYEQYF. The sequenced part of the CDR3 DNA is TGCAGTGCTAATCTGGGACAGGGGAATCCCTACGAG.

This clone was seen many times. Sequencing ends 3 residues short of the CDR3 end; the germline J gene provides the rest. The V and J genes are TRBV9 and TRBJ2-1; 12 nucleotides line up with TRBD2. The V and J ends lost 4 bases and 4 bases, in that order; junction bases with no gene match: 12. Germline-derived CDR1 and CDR2 are SGDLS and YYNGEE. This CDR3 is 18 amino acids long. Incomplete CDR3 DNA: TGTGCCAGCAGCTTTCCGACTAGCGGGGGTTCGGGGTACAATGAG. Translated: CASSFPTSGGSGYNE. The entire CDR3 sequence reads CASSFPTSGGSGYNEQFF.

This clone was counted ten times or more. The read ends 3 residues shy of where the CDR3 ends; the end is completed using the germline J gene. The chain uses TRBV18 and TRBJ2-6; a possible D gene is TRBD1 (6 bases). CDR1 is KGHSH and CDR2 is LQKENI in the germline V gene. The V gene lost 1 base and the J gene lost 0 bases, with 10 bases spanning the gap. The CDR3 sequence is 17 residues long. The CDR3 sequence is CASSPLQGSSGANVLTF. The sequenced part of the CDR3 DNA is TGTGCCAGCTCACCACTTCAGGGGAGCTCTGGGGCCAACGTC. The full variable domain, in which reference TRBV18 and TRBJ2-6 provide the parts outside the CDR3, is NAGVMQNPRHLVRRRGQEARLRCSPMKGHSHVYWYRQLPEEGLKFMVYLQKENIIDESGMPKERFSAEFPKEGPSILRIQQVVRGDSAAYFCASSPLQGSSGANVLTFGAGSRLTVL.

On this clone: From the germline J gene comes the end of the CDR3, since the read stops 3 residues before it. V gene TRBV2 combines with J gene TRBJ1-1, with 7 bases lining up with TRBD1. Germline CDR1 and CDR2: SNHLY and FYNNEI. The CDR3 is made up of 12 amino acids. The CDR3 bases that were read are TGTGCCAGCAGGGGTGACAGGGTGGAG. Translation gives CASRGDRVE. The whole CDR3 region reads CASRGDRVEAFF.

The sample holds many counts of this clone. Coverage ceases 3 residues before the CDR3 finishes, and the germline J gene fills in the end. This chain connects TRBV7-8 to TRBJ1-2; 9 positions match TRBD1. The CDR3 is 13 residues long. From germline, CDR1 is SGHVS and CDR2 FQNEAQ. CDR3 DNA (partial): TGTGCCAGCAGCCCTGGACAGGGGCACGGC. Its translation: CASSPGQGHG. In full, the CDR3 reads CASSPGQGHGYTF.

This clone was counted many times. The read gets to within 3 residues of the CDR3 end, and the germline J gene fills in the rest. V and J are TRBV19 and TRBJ2-1, with 13 bases aligning to TRBD2. Trimming took 5 bases from V and 9 from J; bases not matched to a gene: 10. The CDR3 is made up of 16 amino acids. The germline CDR1 and CDR2 sequences are LNHDA and SQIVND (reference sequence). CDR3 DNA, as far as it was read: TGTGCCAGTAGTTTAATCGGGACTAGCGGGAATGCTGAG. Protein sequence: CASSLIGTSGNAE. The complete CDR3 reads CASSLIGTSGNAEQFF.

This clone was seen ten or more times. The DNA ends 3 residues before the CDR3 does, and the rest of the CDR3 is filled in from the germline J gene. This sequence joins TRBV5-5 and TRBJ1-1; the D gene is possibly TRBD1 (5 bases). This CDR3 has 14 amino acids. In germline, CDR1 is SGHKS, CDR2 YYEKEE (reference sequence). V lost 3 bases and J lost 0, with 9 bases in between. This CDR3 reads CASSSGLLNTEAFF. Incomplete CDR3 DNA: TGTGCCAGCAGCTCGGGACTTCTGAACACTGAA.

This clone showed up many times. From the germline J gene comes the end of the CDR3, since the read stops 3 residues before it. The chain employs TRBV29-1 and TRBJ2-7, with 10 bases fitting TRBD2. Germline V CDR1 and CDR2: SQVTM, ANQGSEA. This CDR3 has 13 amino acids. V lost 4 bases, J lost 2 bases, and 2 bases stayed unmatched. The sequenced part of the CDR3 DNA is TGCAGCGTTGTAGCGGGAGGCCCCTACGAG. This encodes CSVVAGGPYE. The whole CDR3 protein reads CSVVAGGPYEQYF.

Ten or more counts support this clone. The missing CDR3 end, 3 residues past where the read stops, is filled in from the germline J gene. The V gene is TRBV28, the J gene TRBJ2-5, with 9 bases fitting TRBD2. The CDR3 spans 14 residues. CDR1 is MDHEN and CDR2 is SYDVKM in the germline V gene. V trimming: 2 bases; J trimming: 7 bases; junction bases outside the gene matches: 5. The CDR3 DNA, read in part, is TGTGCCAGCAGTTTACTCCGCGGGGGGGGGACC. It is translated as CASSLLRGGGT. The whole CDR3 protein reads CASSLLRGGGTQYF.

There are many counts of this clone. The read ends 3 residues early relative to the CDR3; the germline J gene fills the gap. This chain links TRBV9 with TRBJ1-5; perhaps TRBD1 as D (6 bases). This CDR3 spans 14 amino acids. V gave up 3 bases and J gave up 5 bases, with 12 bases separating them. Germline assignment: CDR1 SGDLS and CDR2 YYNGEE. The part of the CDR3 DNA that was read is TGTGCCAGCAGCGCGACAGGTTTGGATCAGCCC. Translating it yields CASSATGLDQP. The whole CDR3 protein reads CASSATGLDQPQHF. The whole variable domain, filled in from reference TRBV9 and TRBJ1-5, reads DSGVTQTPKHLITATGQRVTLRCSPRSGDLSVYWYQQSLDQGLQFLIQYYNGEERAKGNILERFSAQQFPDLHSELNLSSLELGDSALYFCASSATGLDQPQHFGDGTRLSIL.

Many counts were recorded for this clone. The read falls 3 residues short of the CDR3 end, and the missing part is taken from the germline J gene. The J gene is TRBJ2-3, the V gene TRBV6-2 or TRBV6-3; TRBD1 matches at 8 bases. The CDR3 extends over 15 amino acids. Losses at the gene ends were 6 bases for V and 5 bases for J; bases not matched to a gene: 10. Germline CDR1 and CDR2: MNHEY and SVGEGT. CDR3 DNA (partial): TGTGCCAGCAGGCACGGACAGGGAGGAATAGATACG. Translated, it gives CASRHGQGGIDT. The entire CDR3 sequence reads CASRHGQGGIDTQYF.

This clone was seen at least ten times. The read gets to within 3 residues of the CDR3 end, and the germline J gene fills in the rest. This chain uses TRBV12-3 or TRBV12-4 with TRBJ2-7, with TRBD2 identical over 11 bases. With V trimmed by 5 bases and J by 6 bases, 9 bases remained unmatched. The length of the CDR3 is 15 residues. The CDR3 loop reads CASSDNLAGGGEQYF. The sequenced CDR3 bases are TGTGCCAGCAGTGATAATTTAGCGGGAGGGGGCGAG.

Ten or more counts support this clone. The CDR3 end is not reached by the read, which stops 3 residues before it; the germline J gene fills it in. This chain links TRBV29-1 with TRBJ1-1; D may be TRBD1 (5 bases). This CDR3 is 13 amino acids long. The V end lost 7 bases, the J end lost 3 bases, and 15 bases lay between the germline ends. Germline V gene data show CDR1 as SQVTM and CDR2 as ANQGSEA. This CDR3 reads CSAVGGRYTEAFF. CDR3 DNA, as far as it was read: TGCAGCGCCGTTGGGGGGAGGTACACTGAA.

This clone has a count of ten or more. The CDR3 end lies 3 residues beyond the end of the read and is filled in from the germline J gene. The J gene is TRBJ2-5, the V gene TRBV18, with TRBD1 matching over 7 bases. With V trimmed by 3 bases and J by 5 bases, 3 bases remained unmatched. The CDR3 totals 13 residues. The V gene's germline CDR1 is KGHSH and CDR2 LQKENI. The CDR3 protein is CASSPLQGETQYF. Incomplete CDR3 DNA: TGTGCCAGCTCACCGTTACAGGGGGAGACC.

This clone was detected many times. The read ends 3 residues early relative to the CDR3; the germline J gene fills the gap. The V and J genes are TRBV6-2 or TRBV6-3 and TRBJ2-3; 7 bases agree with TRBD2. V shed 5 bases and J 2 bases; nucleotides not matched to a gene: 4. The length of the CDR3 is 14 residues. The germline V gene encodes CDR1 MNHEY and CDR2 SVGEGT. The DNA read from the CDR3 is TGTGCCAGCAGTACTAGCGAGACCACAGATACG. It codes for CASSTSETTDT. In full, the CDR3 reads CASSTSETTDTQYF.

This clone was seen many times. Read coverage stops 3 residues before the CDR3 terminus; the germline J gene supplies the remainder. The chain is built from TRBV7-8 and TRBJ1-2; tentative D call: TRBD1 (5 bases). Germline CDR1 reads SGHVS; CDR2 reads FQNEAQ. CDR3 length: 13 residues. Trimming left V 0 bases short and J 3 bases short, with 5 bases between. CDR3 sequence: CASSLARDYGYTF. Incomplete CDR3 DNA: TGTGCCAGCAGCTTAGCCAGGGACTATGGC.

This clone was counted only a few times. The read terminates 3 residues before the CDR3 end, so the remaining end is supplied by the germline J gene. This sequence joins TRBV7-9 and TRBJ1-1; no clear D. CDR1 SEHNR and CDR2 FQNEAQ come from the germline V gene (reference sequence). This CDR3 is 15 amino acids long. The CDR3 protein is CASSRGSAASYEAFF. Incomplete CDR3 DNA: TGTGCCAGCAGCCGCGGTTCGGCAGCCTCCTACGAG.

This clone was seen only a few times. The sequenced fragment ends 3 residues before the CDR3 boundary, so the rest is inferred from the germline J gene. This chain connects TRBV19 to TRBJ1-1, with D perhaps matching TRBD1 (5 bases). V was clipped by 5 bases and J by 1 base, with 17 bases between them. Germline CDR1 reads LNHDA; CDR2 reads SQIVND (reference sequence). This CDR3 has 16 residues. The part of the CDR3 DNA that was read is TGTGCCAGTAGTCTTCGGACAACCAGGACGAACACTGAA. Translation: CASSLRTTRTNTE. The whole CDR3 is CASSLRTTRTNTEAFF.

This clone was seen ten or more times. The read terminates 3 residues before the CDR3 end, so the remaining end is supplied by the germline J gene. This chain links TRBV20-1 with TRBJ2-1; 7 nucleotides agree with TRBD1. The CDR3 extends over 13 amino acids. The J segment lost 4 bases and the V segment lost 4 bases, leaving 4 bases of the junction unmatched. The germline CDR1 and CDR2 sequences are DFQATT and SNEGSKA (reference sequence). The covered CDR3 bases are TGCAGTGCTATAGACAGGGCTTACAATGAG. Protein product: CSAIDRAYNE. The whole CDR3 protein reads CSAIDRAYNEQFF.

On this clone itself: Read coverage stops 3 residues before the CDR3 terminus; the germline J gene supplies the remainder. V usage is TRBV10-2 and J usage is TRBJ2-2; D possibly corresponds to TRBD1 (5 bases). The CDR3 is 12 amino acids. CDR1 is WSHSY, CDR2 SAAADI, per germline. The CDR3 spells CASSELGEKLFF. Incomplete CDR3 DNA: TGCGCCAGCAGTGAGTTAGGGGAAAAG.

This clone was found many times. The sequenced fragment ends 3 residues before the CDR3 boundary, so the rest is inferred from the germline J gene. V gene TRBV20-1 combines with J gene TRBJ1-1; D not certain. Trimming removed 1 base at V and 4 bases at J, with 13 bases between. Germline V CDR1 and CDR2: DFQATT, SNEGSKA (reference sequence). This CDR3 region has 14 residues. This CDR3 is CSARGGFHGTEAFF. CDR3 bases read: TGCAGTGCTAGAGGAGGGTTTCACGGCACTGAA.

This clone occurred many times. The read stops 3 residues short of the end of the CDR3; the missing end is completed from the germline J gene. This chain uses TRBV7-2 with TRBJ1-5; 7 bases match TRBD1. Trimming took 0 bases from V and 7 from J; bases not matched to a gene: 9. CDR1 is SGHTA, CDR2 FQGNSA, per germline. CDR3 length: 16 amino acids. The CDR3 spells CASSLALTGMGQPQHF. CDR3 DNA, as far as it was read: TGTGCCAGCAGCTTAGCCCTGACAGGGATGGGGCAGCCC.

This clone was seen more than once but under ten times. A much larger clone lies a single base off, so this may be a read error. Sequencing ends 3 residues short of the CDR3 end; the germline J gene provides the rest. This chain joins TRBV19 and TRBJ2-3, with D possibly being TRBD2 (5 bases). The CDR3 loop spans 14 amino acids. CDR1 and CDR2 (germline): LNHDA, SQIVND (reference sequence). The CDR3 bases that were read are TGTGCCAGTAGTATCTACACCGCGGGCCAGCCG. Its protein product is CASSIYTAGQP. The full CDR3 sequence reads CASSIYTAGQPQYF.

Concerning this clone: The read comes to an end 3 residues before the CDR3 does, leaving the germline J gene to fill in the end. The chain couples TRBV7-6 to TRBJ2-3; 10 nucleotides align to TRBD2. Trimming cost V 1 base and J 6 bases; bases outside gene matches: 10. Germline loops: CDR1 SGHVS, CDR2 FNYEAQ. The CDR3 is 17 amino acids. The covered CDR3 bases are TGTGCCAGCAGCTTAGTAGCTAGCGGGAGTCCCCCGGATACG. Its translation is CASSLVASGSPPDT. From start to end, the CDR3 is CASSLVASGSPPDTQYF.

This clone was seen a few times. The CDR3 DNA, read in part, is TGTGCCAGCAGCATGGGGGACAGGGCCTACGAG. Its translation is CASSMGDRAYE. The whole CDR3 reads CASSMGDRAYEQYF. J is TRBJ2-7 and V is TRBV5-8, with TRBD1 identical over 9 bases. Sequencing ends 3 residues short of the CDR3 end; the germline J gene provides the rest. V lost 4 bases and J lost 2; bases outside the gene matches: 4. This CDR3 comprises 14 residues. CDR1 SGHTS and CDR2 YDEGEE come from the germline V gene. The full variable domain, its missing parts supplied by reference TRBV5-8 and TRBJ2-7, is EAGVTQSPTHLIKTRGQQATLRCSPISGHTSVYWYQQALGLGLQFLLWYDEGEERNRGNFPPRFSGRQFPNYSSELNVNALELEDSALYLCASSMGDRAYEQYFGPGTRLTVT.

Concerning this clone: Sequencing ends 3 residues short of the CDR3 end; the germline J gene provides the rest. This chain connects TRBV7-2 to TRBJ2-4; 10 nucleotides line up with TRBD1. The germline CDR1 and CDR2 sequences are SGHTA and FQGNSA. The length of the CDR3 is 15 residues. The CDR3 here is CASSLGQGAYNGQYF. Partial CDR3 DNA: TGTGCCAGCAGCTTAGGACAGGGGGCGTATAATGGT.

The sample holds many counts of this clone. Coverage ceases 3 residues before the CDR3 finishes, and the germline J gene fills in the end. The chain recombines TRBV7-6 with TRBJ2-5; D is perhaps TRBD1 (6 bases). The CDR3 is made up of 16 amino acids. Deletions cut 3 bases from V and 7 bases from J, with 21 bases between. From germline, CDR1 is SGHVS and CDR2 FNYEAQ. CDR3 loop: CASSFLSRGQEMTQYF. The sequenced part of the CDR3 DNA is TGTGCCAGCAGCTTTTTAAGTCGGGGACAAGAGATGACC.